The 19 T cell receptor beta chains below were found in one sample sequenced in a study of control samples from healthy donors and cancer patients. Sequencing was performed with immunoSEQ multiplex PCR; in TCRdb, only in-frame clones are kept and a portion is missing. Among about 160,000 clones listed, roughly 95% were seen once. The sequencing sample was made of blood. The receptors were gathered from a woman younger than 45 in good health.

This rearrangement joins TRBV19 to TRBJ2-1; D unresolved. V lost 11 bases and J 6 bases, leaving 11 bases between the germline ends. Looked up from germline, CDR1 is LNHDA and CDR2 is SQIVND (reference sequence). The CDR3 totals 11 residues. The CDR3 region is CASLGFNEQFF. In nucleotides, the CDR3 is TGTGCCTCCTTAGGGTTCAATGAGCAGTTCTTC. The complete variable domain, with remaining parts taken from reference TRBV19 and TRBJ2-1, reads DGGITQSPKYLFRKEGQNVTLSCEQNLNHDAMYWYRQDPGQGLRLIYYSQIVNDFQKGDIAEGYSVSREKKESFPLTVTSAQKNPTAFYLCASLGFNEQFFGPGTRLTVL.

The V and J genes are TRBV19 and TRBJ2-5, with D perhaps assigned TRBD1 or TRBD2 (5 bases each). This CDR3 contains 16 residues. Germline-derived CDR1 and CDR2 are LNHDA and SQIVND (reference sequence). V lost 5 bases to trimming and J lost 1 base, with 17 bases between them. Written as DNA, the CDR3 is TGTGCCAGTAGTGGCCGGGACCCTGGGTTCCAAGAGACCCAGTACTTC. Translated, it gives CASSGRDPGFQETQYF.

In this sample, this clone turned up once. This rearrangement joins TRBV9 to TRBJ2-1, with TRBD2 matching over 7 bases. Trimming removed 3 bases from V and 9 bases from J; junction bases left unmatched: 15. CDR1 is SGDLS, CDR2 YYNGEE, per germline. CDR3 length: 16 amino acids. Here the CDR3 DNA reads TGTGCCAGCAGCGCCCCGGGTGCGGGAGAATCTGGTGAGCAGTTCTTC. It translates to CASSAPGAGESGEQFF.

The chain joins TRBV6-5 to TRBJ1-4; D is possibly TRBD1 (5 bases). Trimming left V 0 bases short and J 7 bases short, with 9 bases between. The CDR3 extends over 14 amino acids. The germline V gene encodes CDR1 MNHEY and CDR2 SVGAGI. CDR3 coding DNA: TGTGCCAGCAGTTACTCGGGACGGGTTGAAAAACTGTTTTTT. Amino acids: CASSYSGRVEKLFF.

The chain is built from TRBV2 and TRBJ1-3, with 7 bases that match TRBD1. There are 15 residues in the CDR3. The V segment lost 5 bases and the J segment 1 base; nucleotides outside the gene matches: 5. Germline V gene lookup returns CDR1 SNHLY and CDR2 FYNNEI. The CDR3 loop reads CASSRTGRSGNTIYF. CDR3 coding DNA: TGTGCCAGCAGTCGGACAGGCCGATCTGGAAACACCATATATTTT. Based on the CDR3 plus reference TRBV2 and TRBJ1-3, the full variable domain is EPEVTQTPSHQVTQMGQEVILRCVPISNHLYFYWYRQILGQKVEFLVSFYNNEISEKSEIFDDQFSVERPDGSNFTLKIRSTKLEDSAMYFCASSRTGRSGNTIYFGEGSWLTVV.

V and J are TRBV9 and TRBJ1-2; a weak D match, TRBD1 (5 bases). This CDR3 has 14 residues. Germline CDR1 is SGDLS and CDR2 is YYNGEE. Trimming left V 0 bases short and J 6 bases short, with 12 bases between. In DNA form, the CDR3 reads TGTGCCAGCAGCGTAGCAGGTGGGGCGCATGGCTACACCTTC. Encoded protein: CASSVAGGAHGYTF. The whole variable domain, remainder taken from reference TRBV9 and TRBJ1-2, is DSGVTQTPKHLITATGQRVTLRCSPRSGDLSVYWYQQSLDQGLQFLIQYYNGEERAKGNILERFSAQQFPDLHSELNLSSLELGDSALYFCASSVAGGAHGYTFGSGTRLTVV.

The chain uses TRBV9 and TRBJ2-1; D remains ambiguous. Germline loops: CDR1 SGDLS, CDR2 YYNGEE. The CDR3 is 11 residues long. The ends were cut back, 5 bases at V and 4 bases at J, with 4 bases in the middle. The CDR3 protein is CASSRYNEQFF. The CDR3, as DNA: TGTGCCAGCAGTAGATACAATGAGCAGTTCTTC. Full variable domain (remainder filled in from reference TRBV9 and TRBJ2-1): DSGVTQTPKHLITATGQRVTLRCSPRSGDLSVYWYQQSLDQGLQFLIQYYNGEERAKGNILERFSAQQFPDLHSELNLSSLELGDSALYFCASSRYNEQFFGPGTRLTVL.

The gene calls are TRBV7-8 and TRBJ1-4, with D perhaps TRBD1 (5 bases). The ends were cut back, 4 bases at V and 4 bases at J, with 13 bases in the middle. CDR3 length: 15 amino acids. From germline, CDR1 is SGHVS and CDR2 FQNEAQ. For the CDR3, the DNA is TGTGCCAGCAGCTCCCGACAGTTCCATAATGAAAAACTGTTTTTT. Translated, it gives CASSSRQFHNEKLFF.

The chain combines TRBV11-2 with TRBJ2-5; TRBD1 aligns across 7 bases. The ends lost 3 bases at V and 2 bases at J; junction bases unmatched: 3. Germline V gene data show CDR1 as SGHAT and CDR2 as FQNNGV. The CDR3 runs to 14 residues. CDR3 nucleotides: TGTGCCAGCAGCTTGACAGGGTCACAAGAGACCCAGTACTTC. Protein product: CASSLTGSQETQYF.

V is TRBV25-1 and J is TRBJ1-2; tentatively, D is TRBD1 (5 bases). This CDR3 comprises 13 residues. CDR1 and CDR2 from the germline V gene are MGHDK and SYGVNS. V dropped 3 bases and J dropped 5 bases, with 10 bases sitting between them. The CDR3 sequence: CASSEGAGYGYTF. The CDR3, as DNA: TGTGCCAGCAGTGAGGGTGCAGGGTATGGCTACACCTTC.

The chain combines TRBV5-1 with TRBJ2-1; 9 nucleotides align to TRBD1. With 1 base clipped from V and 4 bases from J, the junction kept 3 bases outside the gene matches. Germline CDR1 reads SGHRS; CDR2 reads YFSETQ. The CDR3 spans 15 residues. The CDR3 nucleotides read TGCGCCAGCAGCTTGAGACAGGGGGGTTACAATGAGCAGTTCTTC. Translating gives CASSLRQGGYNEQFF.

CDR3: CASSYGGTGTYEQYF. The DNA of the CDR3 is TGTGCCAGCAGTTACGGGGGGACAGGAACCTACGAGCAGTACTTC. This chain joins TRBV6-5 and TRBJ2-7, with 8 nucleotides matching TRBD1. The germline CDR1 and CDR2 sequences are MNHEY and SVGAGI. The CDR3 extends over 15 amino acids. V gave up 2 bases and J gave up 2 bases; unmatched junction bases: 5.

This clone appeared once. The rearrangement uses TRBV3-1 (or the pseudogene TRBV3-2) and TRBJ2-1; 10 bases fit TRBD2. The CDR3 is 12 amino acids. The V and J ends lost 6 bases and 10 bases, in that order; junction bases with no gene match: 3. The germline gives CDR1 LGHDT, CDR2 YNNKEL (reference sequence). The CDR3 sequence is CASRLAGNEQFF. CDR3 in DNA: TGTGCCAGCAGACTAGCGGGGAACGAGCAGTTCTTC.

The V call is TRBV2, the J call TRBJ1-1, with 9 bases fitting TRBD1. The V segment lost 10 bases and the J segment 6 bases; nucleotides outside the gene matches: 15. Germline CDR1 is SNHLY and CDR2 is FYNNEI. The CDR3 contains 15 residues. CDR3 sequence reads: CATARNRGLLAEAFF. CDR3 coding DNA: TGTGCCACGGCAAGAAACAGGGGGCTGTTGGCTGAAGCTTTCTTT.

The rearrangement uses TRBV4-1 and TRBJ2-5, with D hard to call. V lost 4 bases and J 3 bases, leaving 9 bases between the germline ends. The length of the CDR3 is 13 residues. The germline V gene encodes CDR1 MGHRA and CDR2 YSYEKL. CDR3 residues: CASSLHLKETQYF. CDR3 DNA sequence: TGCGCCAGCAGCCTCCACCTGAAAGAGACCCAGTACTTC.

The rearrangement joins TRBV18 to TRBJ1-5; perhaps TRBD1 as D (6 bases). The CDR3 totals 15 residues. The germline V and J ends were trimmed by 4 bases and 3 bases, with 13 bases remaining between them. Germline CDR1 KGHSH, CDR2 LQKENI. This CDR3 is CASSLGQLLNQPQHF. The CDR3, as DNA: TGTGCCAGCTCACTCGGACAGCTCCTCAATCAGCCCCAGCATTTT.

V and J are TRBV3-1 (or the pseudogene TRBV3-2) and TRBJ2-3; 9 bases are shared with TRBD2. The CDR3 length is 15 residues. The V gene's germline CDR1 is LGHDT and CDR2 YNNKEL (reference sequence). The J segment lost 1 base and the V segment lost 4 bases, leaving 3 bases of the junction unmatched. Written as DNA, the CDR3 is TGTGCCAGCAGCCTAAGGACTAGCGGCACAGATACGCAGTATTTT. This translates into CASSLRTSGTDTQYF.

The chain couples TRBV9 to TRBJ2-7; 7 bases are a match to TRBD2. The CDR3 spans 15 residues. With V trimmed by 0 bases and J by 0 bases, 3 bases remained unmatched. The germline V gene encodes CDR1 SGDLS and CDR2 YYNGEE. The CDR3: CASSVGGGFSYEQYF. CDR3 coding DNA: TGTGCCAGCAGCGTAGGGGGGGGATTCTCCTACGAGCAGTACTTC.

The chain combines TRBV18 with TRBJ2-5; the D gene is possibly TRBD1 (5 bases). The CDR3 sequence is 14 residues long. V was cut by 6 bases and J by 1 base, with 12 bases left in between. Germline CDR1 and CDR2: KGHSH and LQKENI. The CDR3 DNA follows: TGTGCCAGCTCCCGACAGTCCGTCCAAGAGACCCAGTACTTC. Residues: CASSRQSVQETQYF.